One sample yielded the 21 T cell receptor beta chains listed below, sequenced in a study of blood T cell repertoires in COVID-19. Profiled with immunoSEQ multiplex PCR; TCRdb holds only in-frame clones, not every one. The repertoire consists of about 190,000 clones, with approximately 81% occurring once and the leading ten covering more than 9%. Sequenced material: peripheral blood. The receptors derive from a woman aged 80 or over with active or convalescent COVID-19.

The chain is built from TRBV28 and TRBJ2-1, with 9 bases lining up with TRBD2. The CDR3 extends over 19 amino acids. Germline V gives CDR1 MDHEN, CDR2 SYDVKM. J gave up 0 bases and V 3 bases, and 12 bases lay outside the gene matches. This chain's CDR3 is CASSFRMATSGYSYNEQFF. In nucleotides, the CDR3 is TGTGCCAGCAGTTTTCGTATGGCGACTAGCGGTTACTCCTACAATGAGCAGTTCTTC.

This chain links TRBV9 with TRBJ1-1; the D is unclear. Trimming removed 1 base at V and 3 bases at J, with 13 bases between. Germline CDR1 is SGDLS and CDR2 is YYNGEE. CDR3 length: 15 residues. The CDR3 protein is CASSVLGQEDTEAFF. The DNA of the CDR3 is TGTGCCAGCAGCGTATTGGGTCAGGAAGACACTGAAGCTTTCTTT. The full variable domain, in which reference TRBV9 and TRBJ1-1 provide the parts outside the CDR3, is DSGVTQTPKHLITATGQRVTLRCSPRSGDLSVYWYQQSLDQGLQFLIQYYNGEERAKGNILERFSAQQFPDLHSELNLSSLELGDSALYFCASSVLGQEDTEAFFGQGTRLTVV.

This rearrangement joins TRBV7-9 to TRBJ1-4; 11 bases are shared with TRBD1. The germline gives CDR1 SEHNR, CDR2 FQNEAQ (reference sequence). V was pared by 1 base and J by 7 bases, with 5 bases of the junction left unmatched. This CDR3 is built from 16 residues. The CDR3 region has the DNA TGTGCCAGCAGCTTAGGGGACAGGGGGGGAAGTGAAAAACTGTTTTTT. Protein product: CASSLGDRGGSEKLFF.

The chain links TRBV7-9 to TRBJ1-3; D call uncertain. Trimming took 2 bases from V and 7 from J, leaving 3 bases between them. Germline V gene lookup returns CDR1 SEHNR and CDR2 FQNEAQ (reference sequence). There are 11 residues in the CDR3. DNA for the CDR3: TGTGCCAGCAGCTTACGGAACACCATATATTTT. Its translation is CASSLRNTIYF. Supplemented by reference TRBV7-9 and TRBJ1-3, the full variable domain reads DTGVSQNPRHKITKRGQNVTFRCDPISEHNRLYWYRQTLGQGPEFLTYFQNEAQLEKSRLLSDRFSAERPKGSFSTLEIQRTEQGDSAMYLCASSLRNTIYFGEGSWLTVV.

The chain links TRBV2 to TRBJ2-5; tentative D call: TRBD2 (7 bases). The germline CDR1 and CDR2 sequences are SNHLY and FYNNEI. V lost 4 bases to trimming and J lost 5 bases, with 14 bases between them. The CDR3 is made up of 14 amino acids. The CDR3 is CASSGTRGGETQYF. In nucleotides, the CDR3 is TGTGCCAGCAGTGGGACTAGGGGGGGGGAGACCCAGTACTTC.

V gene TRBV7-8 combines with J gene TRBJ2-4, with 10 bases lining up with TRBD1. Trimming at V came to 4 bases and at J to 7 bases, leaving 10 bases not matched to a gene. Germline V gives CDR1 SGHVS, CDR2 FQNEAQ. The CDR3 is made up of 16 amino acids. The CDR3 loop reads CASSSPRQGALNIQYF. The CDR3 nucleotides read TGTGCCAGCAGCTCACCGAGACAGGGGGCCTTGAACATTCAGTACTTC.

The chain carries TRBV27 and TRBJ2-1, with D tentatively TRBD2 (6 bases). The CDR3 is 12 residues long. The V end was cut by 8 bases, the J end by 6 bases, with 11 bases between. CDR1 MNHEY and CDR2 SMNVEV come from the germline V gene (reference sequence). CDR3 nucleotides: TGTGCCAGCGGACTACTAGTCAATGAGCAGTTCTTC. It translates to CASGLLVNEQFF.

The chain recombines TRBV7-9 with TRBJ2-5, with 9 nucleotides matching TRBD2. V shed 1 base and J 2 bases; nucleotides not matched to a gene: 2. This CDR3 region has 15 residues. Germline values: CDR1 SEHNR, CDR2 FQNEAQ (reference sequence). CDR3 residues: CASSLGTSVQETQYF. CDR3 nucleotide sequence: TGTGCCAGCAGCTTAGGGACTAGCGTACAAGAGACCCAGTACTTC.

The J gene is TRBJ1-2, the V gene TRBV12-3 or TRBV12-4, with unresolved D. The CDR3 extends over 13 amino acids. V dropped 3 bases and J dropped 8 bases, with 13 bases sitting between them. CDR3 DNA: TGTGCCAGCAGTTTGGGCAAGGAACGCGGCTACACCTTC. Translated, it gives CASSLGKERGYTF.

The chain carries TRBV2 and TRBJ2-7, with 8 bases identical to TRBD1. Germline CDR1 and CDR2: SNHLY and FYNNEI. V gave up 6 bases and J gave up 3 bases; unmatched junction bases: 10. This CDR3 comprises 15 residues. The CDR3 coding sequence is TGTGCCAGCAGGACAGGACAGGGAATGGGCTACGAGCAGTACTTC. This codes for CASRTGQGMGYEQYF.

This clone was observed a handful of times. CDR3 residues: CASSSNSQSTEAFF. The CDR3 coding sequence is TGTGCCAGCAGCTCTAACTCACAGAGCACTGAAGCTTTCTTT. The V call is TRBV7-3, the J call TRBJ1-1; D is undetermined. Trimming stripped 4 bases from V and 4 bases from J, with 13 bases between. Germline V gene data show CDR1 as SGHTA and CDR2 as FQGTGA. The CDR3 is 14 amino acids.

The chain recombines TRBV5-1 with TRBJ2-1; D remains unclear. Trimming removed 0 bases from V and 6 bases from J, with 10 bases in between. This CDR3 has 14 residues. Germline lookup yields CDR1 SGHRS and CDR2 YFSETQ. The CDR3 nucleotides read TGCGCCAGCAGCTTGGAACCGGCAGGCAATGAGCAGTTCTTC. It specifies CASSLEPAGNEQFF.

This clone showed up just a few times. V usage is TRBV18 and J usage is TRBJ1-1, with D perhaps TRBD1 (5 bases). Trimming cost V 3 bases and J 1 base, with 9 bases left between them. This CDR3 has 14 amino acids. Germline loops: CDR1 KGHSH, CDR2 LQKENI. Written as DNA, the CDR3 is TGTGCCAGCTCACCCACTACAGGGAACACTGAAGCTTTCTTT. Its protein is CASSPTTGNTEAFF.

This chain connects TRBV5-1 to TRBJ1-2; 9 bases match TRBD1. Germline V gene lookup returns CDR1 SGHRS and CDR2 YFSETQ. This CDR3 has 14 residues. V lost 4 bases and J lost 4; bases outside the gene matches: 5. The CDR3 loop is CASSTTGGFYGYTF. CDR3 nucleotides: TGCGCCAGCAGCACCACAGGGGGCTTCTATGGCTACACCTTC. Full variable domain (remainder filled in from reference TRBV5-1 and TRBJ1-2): KAGVTQTPRYLIKTRGQQVTLSCSPISGHRSVSWYQQTPGQGLQFLFEYFSETQRNKGNFPGRFSGRQFSNSRSEMNVSTLELGDSALYLCASSTTGGFYGYTFGSGTRLTVV.

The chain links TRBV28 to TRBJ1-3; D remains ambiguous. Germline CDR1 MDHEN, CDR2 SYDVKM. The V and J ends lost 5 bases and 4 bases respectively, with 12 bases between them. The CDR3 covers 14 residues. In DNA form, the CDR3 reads TGTGCCAGCAGTGGAGGAGGATTCGGAAACACCATATATTTT. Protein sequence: CASSGGGFGNTIYF.

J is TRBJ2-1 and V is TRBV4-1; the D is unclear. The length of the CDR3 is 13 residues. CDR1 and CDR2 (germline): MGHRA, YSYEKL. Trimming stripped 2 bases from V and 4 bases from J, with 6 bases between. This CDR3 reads CASSQLRYNEQFF. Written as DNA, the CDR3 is TGCGCCAGCAGCCAACTTAGATACAATGAGCAGTTCTTC.

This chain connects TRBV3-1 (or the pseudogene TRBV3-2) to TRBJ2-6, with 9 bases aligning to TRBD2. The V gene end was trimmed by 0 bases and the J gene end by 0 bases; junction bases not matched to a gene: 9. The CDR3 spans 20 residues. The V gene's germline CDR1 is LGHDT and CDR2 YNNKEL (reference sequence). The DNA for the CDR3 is TGTGCCAGCAGCCAAGATATTAGCGGGAGACTTGGCTCTGGGGCCAACGTCCTGACTTTC. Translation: CASSQDISGRLGSGANVLTF.

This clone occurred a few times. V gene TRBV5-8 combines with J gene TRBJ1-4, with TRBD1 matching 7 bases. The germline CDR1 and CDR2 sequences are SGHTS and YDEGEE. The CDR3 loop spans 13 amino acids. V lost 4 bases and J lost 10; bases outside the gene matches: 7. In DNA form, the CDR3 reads TGTGCCAGCAGCCAGCAAGGGGGCGGAAAACTGTTTTTT. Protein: CASSQQGGGKLFF.

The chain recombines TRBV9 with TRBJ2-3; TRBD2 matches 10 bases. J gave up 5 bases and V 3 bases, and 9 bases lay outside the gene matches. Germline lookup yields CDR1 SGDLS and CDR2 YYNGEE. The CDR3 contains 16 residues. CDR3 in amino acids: CASSGGLAGVIDTQYF. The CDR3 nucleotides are TGTGCCAGCAGCGGGGGCCTAGCGGGAGTTATAGATACGCAGTATTTT. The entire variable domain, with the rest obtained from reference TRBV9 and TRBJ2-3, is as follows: DSGVTQTPKHLITATGQRVTLRCSPRSGDLSVYWYQQSLDQGLQFLIQYYNGEERAKGNILERFSAQQFPDLHSELNLSSLELGDSALYFCASSGGLAGVIDTQYFGPGTRLTVL.

The CDR3 nucleotides read TGTGCCAGCCAAAAAAGACTAGCGGGAGCCGAGCAGTACTTC. It yields the protein CASQKRLAGAEQYF. The chain combines TRBV2 with TRBJ2-7, with TRBD2 identical over 12 bases. The junction had 8 bases not matched to a gene; V was cut back by 8 bases and J by 6 bases. CDR1 and CDR2 from the germline V gene are SNHLY and FYNNEI. This CDR3 spans 14 amino acids.

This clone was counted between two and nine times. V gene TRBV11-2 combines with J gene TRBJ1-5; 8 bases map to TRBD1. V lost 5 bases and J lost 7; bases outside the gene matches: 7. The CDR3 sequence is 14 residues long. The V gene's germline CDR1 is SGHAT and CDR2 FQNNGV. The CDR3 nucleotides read TGTGCCAGCAGCCCGAACTCAGGGGGCCAGCCCCAGCATTTT. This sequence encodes CASSPNSGGQPQHF.